Each of the 18 T cell receptor beta chains below was sequenced from the same sample in a study of T cells in Graves' hyperthyroidism and ophthalmopathy. TCR beta CDR3 region amplification was performed from RNA transcripts. The HTBI primer set was used in a first-round RT-PCR of the TCR CDR3. TCRdb passed the multiplex PCR reads through MiXCR, listing each CDR3 protein once. The repertoire has some 600,000 distinct CDR3 sequences, roughly 14% of them found once; the top ten carry 5% to 7%. Sequenced material: blood. The receptors shown here come from a young woman with Graves' hyperthyroidism that later progressed to Graves' ophthalmopathy.

The chain links TRBV6-1 to TRBJ2-7, with 11 positions matching TRBD2. There are 16 residues in the CDR3. CDR1 and CDR2 from the germline V gene are MNHNS and SASEGT. The J segment lost 4 bases and the V segment lost 6 bases, leaving 11 bases of the junction unmatched. The CDR3 here is CASRSPVGLAAYEQYF. For the CDR3, the DNA is TGTGCCAGCAGGTCACCGGTGGGACTAGCGGCATACGAGCAGTACTTC.

This clonotype was detected only a few times. The chain is built from TRBV3-1 and TRBJ1-3; no reliable D call. There are 14 residues in the CDR3. Germline loops: CDR1 LGHDT, CDR2 YNNKEL (reference sequence). V was trimmed by 0 bases and J by 2 bases, leaving 5 bases between them. CDR3 bases: TGTGCCAGCAGCCAAGAGGGAACTGGAAACACCATATATTTT. Translating it yields CASSQEGTGNTIYF. Full variable domain (rest looked up from reference TRBV3-1 and TRBJ1-3): DTAVSQTPKYLVTQMGNDKSIKCEQNLGHDTMYWYKQDSKKFLKIMFSYNNKELIINETVPNRFSPKSPDKAHLNLHINSLELGDSAVYFCASSQEGTGNTIYFGEGSWLTVV.

The J gene is TRBJ2-2, the V gene TRBV11-1, with a weak D call TRBD1 (5 bases). Trimming shortened V by 7 bases and J by 4 bases, and 13 bases separated the two germline ends. CDR3 size: 14 residues. Germline lookup yields CDR1 SGHAT and CDR2 FQDESV (reference sequence). Here the CDR3 reads CASTRDLGTGELFF. The CDR3, as DNA: TGTGCCAGCACCAGGGATTTGGGCACCGGGGAGCTGTTTTTT.

This clonotype was seen at least ten times. The V gene is TRBV5-8, the J gene TRBJ1-5; D is unclear. CDR3 size: 13 residues. Germline V lookup: CDR1 SGHTS, CDR2 YDEGEE. Trimming stripped 0 bases from V and 8 bases from J, with 9 bases between. CDR3 residues: CASSLGPEEPQHF. CDR3 bases: TGTGCCAGCAGCTTGGGACCGGAGGAGCCCCAGCATTTT.

This clonotype was found many times. V and J are TRBV19 and TRBJ1-2; D may be TRBD1 (5 bases). There are 13 residues in the CDR3. The germline CDR1 and CDR2 sequences are LNHDA and SQIVND (reference sequence). V lost 5 bases and J 4 bases, leaving 11 bases between the germline ends. This CDR3 reads CASSVGTSYGYTF. The CDR3 DNA reads as TGTGCCAGTAGTGTCGGGACTTCCTATGGCTACACCTTC.

This clonotype was observed at least ten times. The genes are TRBV5-1 and TRBJ1-2; TRBD1 aligns across 8 bases. There are 15 residues in the CDR3. V was pared by 3 bases and J by 4 bases, with 8 bases of the junction left unmatched. Germline loops: CDR1 SGHRS, CDR2 YFSETQ. Here the CDR3 DNA reads TGCGCCAGCAGCTCCACAGGGGGTCCCGGCTATGGCTACACCTTC. Translated, it gives CASSSTGGPGYGYTF.

This clonotype was counted ten times or more. V is TRBV19 and J is TRBJ2-7; D is tentatively TRBD1 or TRBD2 (6 bases each). Germline assignment: CDR1 LNHDA and CDR2 SQIVND (reference sequence). This CDR3 is built from 16 residues. V was clipped by 7 bases and J by 0 bases, with 19 bases between them. CDR3 DNA sequence: TGTGCCAGTACCACAGGTGGGGGGCCAAGCTCCTACGAGCAGTACTTC. Amino acids: CASTTGGGPSSYEQYF.

This clonotype was detected ten times or more. This chain links TRBV5-1 with TRBJ1-1, with 7 bases fitting TRBD1. V lost 2 bases and J lost 1; bases outside the gene matches: 2. There are 14 residues in the CDR3. CDR1 SGHRS and CDR2 YFSETQ come from the germline V gene. The CDR3 DNA follows: TGCGCCAGCAGCTTCACAGGGGCGAACACTGAAGCTTTCTTT. Its translation is CASSFTGANTEAFF.

The chain combines TRBV7-6 with TRBJ2-3; 9 nucleotides align to TRBD2. This CDR3 is built from 16 residues. Germline V lookup: CDR1 SGHVS, CDR2 FNYEAQ. Losses at the gene ends were 2 bases for V and 3 bases for J; bases not matched to a gene: 6. CDR3 DNA: TGTGCCAGCAGCTTACGAGCGGGAGGTGGGACAGATACGCAGTATTTT. This sequence encodes CASSLRAGGGTDTQYF.

This clonotype was recorded many times. The chain couples TRBV12-3 or TRBV12-4 to TRBJ2-3; perhaps D is TRBD1 or TRBD2 (5 bases each). V was cut by 3 bases and J by 6 bases, with 16 bases left in between. CDR3 length equals 15 residues. This chain's CDR3 is CASSFGTGLADTQYF. The CDR3 DNA reads as TGTGCCAGCAGTTTTGGCACGGGGCTTGCGGATACGCAGTATTTT.

The genes are TRBV2 and TRBJ2-5; D is ambiguous. This CDR3 is 15 amino acids long. Per germline, CDR1 SNHLY and CDR2 FYNNEI. Trimming took off 0 bases at V and 3 bases at J, with 11 bases between the two ends. CDR3 amino acids: CASSEARNRKETQYF. CDR3 coding DNA: TGTGCCAGCAGTGAAGCGCGGAACCGCAAAGAGACCCAGTACTTC.

The rearrangement joins TRBV28 to TRBJ2-5; no firm D call. The length of the CDR3 is 14 residues. Trimming removed 4 bases at V and 5 bases at J, with 14 bases between. Germline loops: CDR1 MDHEN, CDR2 SYDVKM. This CDR3 reads CASSSNHLSETQYF. In DNA form, the CDR3 reads TGTGCCAGCAGTTCTAATCATCTGTCTGAGACCCAGTACTTC.

The chain has TRBV9 and TRBJ2-7; 7 bases match TRBD1. This CDR3 contains 13 residues. CDR1 and CDR2 from the germline V gene are SGDLS and YYNGEE. The V segment lost 4 bases and the J segment 3 bases; nucleotides outside the gene matches: 4. Here the CDR3 reads CASSKGQNYEQYF. The CDR3, as DNA: TGTGCCAGCAGCAAGGGACAGAACTACGAGCAGTACTTC.

Worth noting for this clonotype: This may stem from a read error, because a much larger clone lies one nucleotide away. J is TRBJ2-7 and V is TRBV20-1, with D possibly matching TRBD2 (7 bases). The CDR3 covers 16 residues. The germline V and J ends were trimmed by 2 bases and 1 base, with 18 bases remaining between them. Germline CDR1 is DFQATT and CDR2 is SNEGSKA (reference sequence). The CDR3, as DNA: TGCAGTGCTAGACCTGCCGGGGGGCCGGGTTCCTACGAGCAGTACTTC. Translation: CSARPAGGPGSYEQYF.

In its sample, this clonotype was seen a few times. The rearrangement joins TRBV25-1 to TRBJ2-5; 7 bases line up with TRBD1. V gave up 1 base and J gave up 3 bases; unmatched junction bases: 14. There are 18 residues in the CDR3. The germline gives CDR1 MGHDK, CDR2 SYGVNS. CDR3 in DNA: TGTGCCAGCAGTGAATCCTATGGTTCGAGGGGGCGAAAAGAGACCCAGTACTTC. As protein: CASSESYGSRGRKETQYF. Looking up the rest from reference TRBV25-1 and TRBJ2-5 gives the full variable domain: EADIYQTPRYLVIGTGKKITLECSQTMGHDKMYWYQQDPGMELHLIHYSYGVNSTEKGDLSSESTVSRIRTEHFPLTLESARPSHTSQYLCASSESYGSRGRKETQYFGPGTRLLVL.

CDR3 sequence reads: CASTARDRSYNEQFF. The CDR3 coding sequence is TGTGCCAGCACAGCCCGGGACAGAAGCTACAATGAGCAGTTCTTC. The genes are TRBV7-9 and TRBJ2-1, with TRBD1 identical over 7 bases. Germline CDR1 SEHNR, CDR2 FQNEAQ (reference sequence). After removal of 7 bases from V and 3 bases from J, the junction contained 9 bases not matched to a gene. The CDR3 length is 15 residues.

This clonotype was found many times. V is TRBV12-3 or TRBV12-4 and J is TRBJ1-2; D might be TRBD1 (5 bases). The CDR3 spans 13 residues. Deletions cut 7 bases from V and 7 bases from J, with 16 bases between. CDR3 in DNA: TGTGCCAGCAACCTAAACGAGGGGCTTGGCTACACCTTC. This translates into CASNLNEGLGYTF.

The genes are TRBV9 and TRBJ2-7, with D perhaps TRBD1 (6 bases). This CDR3 has 16 amino acids. Per germline, CDR1 SGDLS and CDR2 YYNGEE. The V and J ends lost 0 bases and 0 bases respectively, with 13 bases between them. CDR3 region: CASSVGPDSSSYEQYF. CDR3 in DNA: TGTGCCAGCAGCGTAGGTCCGGACAGCAGCTCCTACGAGCAGTACTTC. The full variable domain, rest sourced from reference TRBV9 and TRBJ2-7, is DSGVTQTPKHLITATGQRVTLRCSPRSGDLSVYWYQQSLDQGLQFLIQYYNGEERAKGNILERFSAQQFPDLHSELNLSSLELGDSALYFCASSVGPDSSSYEQYFGPGTRLTVT.